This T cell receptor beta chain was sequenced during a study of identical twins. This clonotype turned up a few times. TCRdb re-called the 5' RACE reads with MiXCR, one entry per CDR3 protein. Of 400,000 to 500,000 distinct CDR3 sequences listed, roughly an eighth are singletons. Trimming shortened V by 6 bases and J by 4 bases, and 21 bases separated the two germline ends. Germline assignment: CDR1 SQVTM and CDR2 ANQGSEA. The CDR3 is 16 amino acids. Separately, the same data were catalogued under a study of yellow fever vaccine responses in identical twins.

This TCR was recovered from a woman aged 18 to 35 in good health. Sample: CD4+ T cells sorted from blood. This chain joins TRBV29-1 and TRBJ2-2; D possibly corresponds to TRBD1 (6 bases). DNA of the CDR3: TGCAGCGTCAACAACCTAGGGGACAAGACCACCGGGGAGCTGTTTTTT. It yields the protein CSVNNLGDKTTGELFF.